Below, one TCR beta chain is given with its context. There were TCR beta CDR3 regions amplified from RNA transcripts. An initial round of RT-PCR targeting the TCR CDR3 relied on the HTBI primer set. TCRdb ran MiXCR on the multiplex PCR reads and lists one entry per CDR3 protein. The sample holds 250,000 to 400,000 distinct CDR3 sequences; roughly 15% are singletons and the top ten take 30% to 40%. The entry originates in a study of T cells in Graves' hyperthyroidism and ophthalmopathy. Across the whole study: Peripheral blood was collected at initial diagnosis, before any treatment.

PBMCs were sourced from more than 9 ml fresh peripheral blood. The germline V gene encodes CDR1 MGHRA and CDR2 YSYEKL. This CDR3 has 14 amino acids. Between the trimmed V and J ends, which lost 1 base and 8 bases, there was a span of 12 bases. The chain couples TRBV4-1 to TRBJ1-3; D may be TRBD1 (6 bases). The sample taken for sequencing was blood. The TCR sequence derives from a woman between 35 and 50 years old with Graves' ophthalmopathy. This chain's CDR3 is CASSQVGRGDTIYF. The DNA of the CDR3 is TGCGCCAGCAGCCAAGTTGGCAGGGGAGACACCATATATTTT.